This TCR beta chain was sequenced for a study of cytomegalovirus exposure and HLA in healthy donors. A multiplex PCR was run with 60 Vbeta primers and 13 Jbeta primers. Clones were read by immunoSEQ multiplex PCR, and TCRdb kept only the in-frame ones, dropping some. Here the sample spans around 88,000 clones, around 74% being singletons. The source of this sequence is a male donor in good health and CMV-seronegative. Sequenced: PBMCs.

The CDR3 DNA reads as TGTGCCAGCAGTTACGAACCAGGGTTCCCCAACGAGCAGTACTTC. Protein product: CASSYEPGFPNEQYF. The rearrangement uses TRBV6-5 and TRBJ2-5, with D perhaps TRBD1 (5 bases). The J call is doubtful: the DNA matches TRBJ2-7 better. CDR1 is MNHEY, CDR2 SVGAGI, per germline. This CDR3 comprises 15 residues.